The sequence of this T cell receptor beta chain was determined in a study of PD-L1 blockade in urothelial cancer. At the level of the study: T cells were recovered from blood samples at a median of roughly 150,000. Findings and limits, study-wide: Greater 3-week expansion of tumor-associated blood clones was recorded for durable-benefit patients. Survival was better when pretreatment blood TCR clonality fell below the median.

A remark on this clone: Its specificity is not known.

The time point denotes: pretreatment peripheral blood. CDR3 size: 16 residues. Trimming removed 0 bases from V and 0 bases from J, with 13 bases in between. CDR1 and CDR2 (germline): GTSNPN, SVGIG (reference sequence). The data were produced by immunoSEQ multiplex PCR, yet TCRdb's version contains in-frame clones alone and is incomplete. The sample holds approximately 90,000 clones, over 75% seen once. The source was PBMCs, collected around atezolizumab (anti-PD-L1) treatment. This clonotype was sampled from a man aged 55 to 70 with urothelial cancer. The V gene is TRBV30, the J gene TRBJ2-3, with a tentative D call TRBD1 (6 bases). In nucleotides, the CDR3 is TGTGCCTGGAGTGTACTGGGGACAAAAAGCACAGATACGCAGTATTTT. This translates into CAWSVLGTKSTDTQYF.